The 22 T cell receptor beta chains given below trace back to one sample, sequenced in a study of shared clonotypes between healthy human individuals. Assay used: immunoSEQ multiplex PCR; TCRdb lists only in-frame clones, some missing. The table records around 1 million clones, about 80% of them present only once. The specimen was memory CD4+ T cells sorted from blood. Noted subset: CD45RA-negative fraction. The receptors were sampled from a man aged 18 to 29 in good health.

The chain has TRBV30 and TRBJ1-5; perhaps TRBD1 as D (6 bases). Per germline, CDR1 GTSNPN and CDR2 SVGIG (reference sequence). V was pared by 1 base and J by 5 bases, with 12 bases between. The CDR3 consists of 14 residues. The CDR3 is CAWSEGGIDQPQHF. DNA for the CDR3: TGTGCCTGGAGTGAGGGGGGGATTGATCAGCCCCAGCATTTT.

This clone was seen just once. The chain employs TRBV12-5 and TRBJ1-5; 10 bases map to TRBD1. This CDR3 has 19 amino acids. Looked up from germline, CDR1 is LGHNT and CDR2 is FRNRAP. Trimming at V came to 0 bases and at J to 0 bases, leaving 8 bases not matched to a gene. CDR3 nucleotide sequence: TGTGCTAGTGGTTTGGTACTCTGGGACAGGGGATTTAGCAATCAGCCCCAGCATTTT. Translation: CASGLVLWDRGFSNQPQHF.

The V gene is TRBV9, the J gene TRBJ2-1, with D maybe TRBD2 (6 bases). The CDR3 has 13 residues. Trimming removed 0 bases from V and 5 bases from J, with 6 bases in between. CDR1 is SGDLS, CDR2 YYNGEE, per germline. The CDR3 region has the DNA TGTGCCAGCAGCGTAGGGGGGGACAATGAGCAGTTCTTC. This codes for CASSVGGDNEQFF.

The chain carries TRBV10-3 and TRBJ2-7, with D tentatively TRBD2 (5 bases). Germline V gives CDR1 ENHRY, CDR2 SYGVKD. This CDR3 region has 15 residues. V dropped 0 bases and J dropped 5 bases, with 14 bases sitting between them. The CDR3 region has the DNA TGTGCCATCAGTGAGTCGGTTACTAGTAATAACGAGCAGTACTTC. Translating it yields CAISESVTSNNEQYF.

V and J are TRBV4-2 and TRBJ2-5; D remains ambiguous. The CDR3 sequence is 13 residues long. V shed 5 bases and J shed 4 bases, with 11 bases lying between them. From germline, CDR1 is LGHNA and CDR2 YNFKEQ. The CDR3 is CASSLALGETQYF. As DNA, the CDR3 is TGTGCCAGCAGCTTAGCCCTGGGAGAGACCCAGTACTTC.

V is TRBV4-1 and J is TRBJ2-2; tentatively, D is TRBD1 (6 bases). This CDR3 comprises 16 residues. The germline V gene encodes CDR1 MGHRA and CDR2 YSYEKL. The germline V and J ends were trimmed by 1 base and 1 base, with 10 bases remaining between them. CDR3 loop: CASSQVRTENTGELFF. Here the CDR3 DNA reads TGCGCCAGCAGCCAAGTTAGGACAGAGAACACCGGGGAGCTGTTTTTT.

This rearrangement joins TRBV6-6 to TRBJ1-1, with D unclear. The CDR3 contains 13 residues. Looked up from germline, CDR1 is MNHNY and CDR2 is SVGAGI (reference sequence). Between the trimmed V and J ends, which lost 6 bases and 0 bases, there was a span of 8 bases. CDR3 nucleotide sequence: TGTGCCAGCAGGCAGAGCATGAACACTGAAGCTTTCTTT. It yields the protein CASRQSMNTEAFF.

This chain uses TRBV6-5 with TRBJ1-1, with D perhaps matching TRBD1 (5 bases). The germline V gene encodes CDR1 MNHEY and CDR2 SVGAGI. The CDR3 consists of 13 residues. V was cut by 0 bases and J by 6 bases, with 8 bases left in between. The chain's CDR3 is CASSYSVRAEAFF. The DNA for the CDR3 is TGTGCCAGCAGTTACTCGGTCAGGGCTGAAGCTTTCTTT.

Comments on this clone: Possible read error: a much larger clone is one base away. This chain uses TRBV2 with TRBJ1-4; D is perhaps TRBD1 (6 bases). Trimming cost V 6 bases and J 3 bases, with 11 bases left between them. The germline V gene has CDR1 SNHLY and CDR2 FYNNEI. This CDR3 comprises 14 residues. CDR3 nucleotide sequence: TGTGCCAGCAGCATAGGGGGGGCTAATGAAAAACTGTTTTTT. Protein product: CASSIGGANEKLFF.

The V gene is TRBV6-5, the J gene TRBJ2-7; possible D gene TRBD1, 5 bases. Germline CDR1 and CDR2: MNHEY and SVGAGI. This CDR3 has 11 residues. V lost 6 bases and J lost 7, with 10 bases in between. CDR3 in amino acids: CASRDTEEQYF. For the CDR3, the DNA is TGTGCCAGCAGGGACACCGAGGAGCAGTACTTC.

The rearrangement links TRBV7-9 to TRBJ2-3; 8 nucleotides line up with TRBD2. Trimming at V came to 4 bases and at J to 3 bases, leaving 12 bases not matched to a gene. The CDR3 consists of 17 residues. The V gene's germline CDR1 is SEHNR and CDR2 FQNEAQ (reference sequence). The CDR3 sequence: CASSSSSGNRGTDTQYF. CDR3 nucleotide sequence: TGTGCCAGCAGCTCGAGTAGCGGGAACCGAGGGACAGATACGCAGTATTTT.

The chain is built from TRBV19 and TRBJ1-5; no clear D gene. Germline V lookup: CDR1 LNHDA, CDR2 SQIVND (reference sequence). Trimming pared 3 bases from V and 3 bases from J, leaving 18 bases between. The length of the CDR3 is 17 residues. CDR3 sequence reads: CASSIQQPGEVNQPQHF. Written as DNA, the CDR3 is TGTGCCAGTAGTATTCAGCAGCCCGGGGAGGTCAATCAGCCCCAGCATTTT.

The CDR3 protein is CASSSTSGPSLGAKNIQYF. The CDR3 DNA reads TGTGCCAGCAGCTCGACTAGCGGGCCGTCCCTAGGGGCCAAAAACATTCAGTACTTC. The genes are TRBV7-2 and TRBJ2-4, with 10 nucleotides matching TRBD2. J lost 1 base, V lost 4 bases, and 13 bases had no gene match. CDR3 size: 19 residues. Germline V gene sequence: CDR1 SGHTA, CDR2 FQGNSA.

For this clone: Other DNA sequences of this sample code for an identical CDR3. The chain's CDR3 is CASSLGGQTQETQYF. CDR3 DNA sequence: TGCGCCAGCAGCTTGGGTGGACAGACGCAAGAGACCCAGTACTTC. The rearrangement uses TRBV5-1 and TRBJ2-5; D possibly corresponds to TRBD1 (6 bases). V was cut by 0 bases and J by 2 bases, with 11 bases left in between. The CDR3 contains 15 residues. Per the germline V gene, CDR1 is SGHRS and CDR2 is YFSETQ.

The chain carries TRBV19 and TRBJ1-5; D ambiguous. Germline-derived CDR1 and CDR2 are LNHDA and SQIVND (reference sequence). The germline V and J ends were trimmed by 8 bases and 3 bases, with 14 bases remaining between them. The CDR3 has 14 amino acids. CDR3 in DNA: TGTGCCAGTGCCGGCGTGGGATCCAATCAGCCCCAGCATTTT. It codes for CASAGVGSNQPQHF. Full variable domain (remainder filled in from reference TRBV19 and TRBJ1-5): DGGITQSPKYLFRKEGQNVTLSCEQNLNHDAMYWYRQDPGQGLRLIYYSQIVNDFQKGDIAEGYSVSREKKESFPLTVTSAQKNPTAFYLCASAGVGSNQPQHFGDGTRLSIL.

This clone was picked up many times. The chain recombines TRBV2 with TRBJ1-4, with D maybe TRBD1 (5 bases). This CDR3 is 11 amino acids long. Trimming removed 8 bases at V and 4 bases at J, with 5 bases between. The germline V gene has CDR1 SNHLY and CDR2 FYNNEI. The DNA of the CDR3 is TGTGCCAGCCAGGGTAATGAAAAACTGTTTTTT. This gives the protein CASQGNEKLFF.

This clone was observed a handful of times. This chain uses TRBV19 with TRBJ2-5; 10 nucleotides align to TRBD2. The CDR3 has 15 amino acids. The junction had 5 bases not matched to a gene; V was cut back by 2 bases and J by 5 bases. The germline CDR1 and CDR2 sequences are LNHDA and SQIVND (reference sequence). The CDR3 DNA sequence: TGTGCCAGTAGTATATCTAGCGGGAGCGGTGAGACCCAGTACTTC. Translated: CASSISSGSGETQYF.

Details on this clone: The same CDR3 arises from other DNA sequences in this sample as well. This chain joins TRBV5-4 and TRBJ2-5, with TRBD1 matching 7 bases. CDR1 is SGHNT, CDR2 YYREEE, per germline (reference sequence). The CDR3 extends over 13 amino acids. V lost 4 bases and J lost 2; bases outside the gene matches: 2. As DNA, the CDR3 is TGTGCCAGCAGCCGGGACAGACAAGAGACCCAGTACTTC. It translates to CASSRDRQETQYF. Full variable domain (missing parts from reference TRBV5-4 and TRBJ2-5): ETGVTQSPTHLIKTRGQQVTLRCSSQSGHNTVSWYQQALGQGPQFIFQYYREEENGRGNFPPRFSGLQFPNYSSELNVNALELDDSALYLCASSRDRQETQYFGPGTRLLVL.

The chain employs TRBV30 and TRBJ1-2; D remains ambiguous. CDR3 length: 13 residues. From germline, CDR1 is GTSNPN and CDR2 SVGIG (reference sequence). V was clipped by 3 bases and J by 1 base, with 9 bases between them. The CDR3 loop is CAWRRGNNYGYTF. The CDR3 DNA sequence: TGTGCCTGGAGAAGAGGAAATAACTATGGCTACACCTTC.

This clone was seen a handful of times. The V call is TRBV6-1, the J call TRBJ2-7, with 8 bases matching TRBD1. CDR3 size: 15 residues. Germline lookup yields CDR1 MNHNS and CDR2 SASEGT. Germline trimming cut 5 bases from V and 2 bases from J; bases unmatched to any gene: 8. For the CDR3, the DNA is TGTGCCAGCAGTCAACCGACAGGGGTCCCCTACGAGCAGTACTTC. Translating gives CASSQPTGVPYEQYF.

This clone was seen more than once but under ten times. The chain couples TRBV5-1 to TRBJ2-3; D is unclear. The V end was cut by 0 bases, the J end by 1 base, with 12 bases between. The CDR3 contains 16 residues. Per germline, CDR1 SGHRS and CDR2 YFSETQ. CDR3 DNA: TGCGCCAGCAGCTTGGTTTCGGCGGACGGCACAGATACGCAGTATTTT. This sequence encodes CASSLVSADGTDTQYF. Using reference TRBV5-1 and TRBJ2-3 for the parts outside the CDR3, the full variable domain is KAGVTQTPRYLIKTRGQQVTLSCSPISGHRSVSWYQQTPGQGLQFLFEYFSETQRNKGNFPGRFSGRQFSNSRSEMNVSTLELGDSALYLCASSLVSADGTDTQYFGPGTRLTVL.

The chain links TRBV2 to TRBJ2-5; no reliable D call. Per germline, CDR1 SNHLY and CDR2 FYNNEI. The CDR3 loop spans 11 amino acids. Deletions cut 7 bases from V and 7 bases from J, with 10 bases between. The chain's CDR3 is CASNDPRTQYF. The CDR3 nucleotides are TGTGCCAGCAATGACCCCCGGACCCAGTACTTC.